This T cell receptor (beta chain) was found in a study of T cell responses to AZD1222 COVID-19 vaccine. Germline assignment: CDR1 SGDLS and CDR2 YYNGEE. Trimming left V 3 bases short and J 7 bases short, with 14 bases between. The CDR3 length is 14 residues. Investigators merged groups given second doses at roughly 4 or roughly 12 weeks. Produced via immunoSEQ multiplex PCR; TCRdb's table is partial and in-frame only. The sample yields about 130,000 clones, approximately 92% seen once. The sample in question was peripheral blood, obtained 28 days after the second AZD1222 dose. This receptor was obtained from an adult who received the AZD1222 COVID-19 vaccine. The chain couples TRBV9 to TRBJ1-5; a possible D gene is TRBD1 (6 bases). The DNA for the CDR3 is TGTGCCAGCAGCGGCCGGGACAAAGGGCAGCCCCAGCATTTT. As protein: CASSGRDKGQPQHF. The whole variable domain, filled in from reference TRBV9 and TRBJ1-5, reads DSGVTQTPKHLITATGQRVTLRCSPRSGDLSVYWYQQSLDQGLQFLIQYYNGEERAKGNILERFSAQQFPDLHSELNLSSLELGDSALYFCASSGRDKGQPQHFGDGTRLSIL.